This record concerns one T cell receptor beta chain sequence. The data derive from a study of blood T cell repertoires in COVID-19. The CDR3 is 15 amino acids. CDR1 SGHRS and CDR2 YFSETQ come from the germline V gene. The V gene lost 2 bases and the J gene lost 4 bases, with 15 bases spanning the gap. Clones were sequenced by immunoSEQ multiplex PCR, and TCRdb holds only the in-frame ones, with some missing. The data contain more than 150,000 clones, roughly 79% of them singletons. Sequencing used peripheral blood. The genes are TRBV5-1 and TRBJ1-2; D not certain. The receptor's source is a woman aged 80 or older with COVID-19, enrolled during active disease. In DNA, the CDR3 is TGCGCCAGCAGCTTATCCGCCGCCTCTAGCTATGGCTACACCTTC. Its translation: CASSLSAASSYGYTF.